The 10 T cell receptor beta chains listed next were all sequenced from one sample in a study of blood T cell repertoires in COVID-19 (dated by TCRdb to 2018 to 2021). To prepare the library, the immunoSEQ multiplex PCR assay was applied. Not all clones reach the TCRdb copy of this immuneACCESS table, which keeps in-frame sequences only. Checked studies attribute under half of the gap to unresolved V genes and leave the rest unexplained. Present in this sample are about 160,000 clones, more than 75% of which were seen just once. Clones ranked in the top ten supply less than 0.7% of the sample. Sequencing was carried out using peripheral blood. These receptors came from a man in his sixties with COVID-19, enrolled during active disease.

The chain links TRBV5-1 to TRBJ1-1, with D possibly TRBD1 on 5 matching bases. This CDR3 comprises 14 residues. Trimming pared 5 bases from V and 0 bases from J, leaving 11 bases between. Germline V gene data show CDR1 as SGHRS and CDR2 as YFSETQ. The CDR3, as DNA: TGCGCCAGCAGGGAAACAGGAATGAACACTGAAGCTTTCTTT. It is translated as CASRETGMNTEAFF.

This clone has just a few counts. V and J are TRBV3-1 (or the pseudogene TRBV3-2) and TRBJ2-1; the D is unclear. CDR1 and CDR2 (germline): LGHDT, YNNKEL (reference sequence). This CDR3 contains 14 residues. V shed 5 bases and J shed 3 bases, with 11 bases lying between them. This chain's CDR3 is CASSYNHLYNEQFF. The DNA for the CDR3 is TGTGCCAGCAGCTACAATCACCTCTACAATGAGCAGTTCTTC.

V usage is TRBV6-4 and J usage is TRBJ1-2; D is uncertain. The CDR3 contains 13 residues. Trimming removed 3 bases from V and 4 bases from J, with 9 bases in between. Germline V gene sequence: CDR1 MRHNA, CDR2 SNTAGT. The CDR3 DNA follows: TGTGCCAGCAGTGAGCAGGTGGGCTATGGCTACACCTTC. Translated, it gives CASSEQVGYGYTF.

The V call is TRBV7-2, the J call TRBJ2-7; 7 bases align to TRBD2. CDR1 SGHTA and CDR2 FQGNSA come from the germline V gene. V was pared by 2 bases and J by 4 bases, with 8 bases of the junction left unmatched. The CDR3 is 15 amino acids. CDR3 amino acids: CASSLQGLAVYEQYF. Here the CDR3 DNA reads TGTGCCAGCAGCTTACAGGGCCTAGCGGTATACGAGCAGTACTTC.

The rearrangement joins TRBV28 to TRBJ1-2; D might be TRBD1 (6 bases). V was shortened by 7 bases and J by 6 bases, with 15 bases between the two germline ends. In germline, CDR1 is MDHEN, CDR2 SYDVKM. The CDR3 has 13 amino acids. The CDR3 coding sequence is TGTGCCAGCACCCTGGGGAGGGGGGATGGCTACACCTTC. Protein: CASTLGRGDGYTF.

The CDR3 nucleotides are TGTGCCAGCAGCGGCGGACTAGCGAACTACGAGCAGTACTTC. The encoded protein is CASSGGLANYEQYF. The V and J genes are TRBV5-4 and TRBJ2-7, with 9 bases that match TRBD2. With V trimmed by 4 bases and J by 3 bases, 5 bases remained unmatched. The CDR3 extends over 14 amino acids. Germline loops: CDR1 SGHNT, CDR2 YYREEE (reference sequence).

CDR3 DNA: TGTGCCAGCAGCAATTACATGAACACTGAAGCTTTCTTT. Translation: CASSNYMNTEAFF. This chain links TRBV7-2 with TRBJ1-1; unclear D gene. This CDR3 contains 13 residues. Germline assignment: CDR1 SGHTA and CDR2 FQGNSA. Trimming shortened V by 5 bases and J by 0 bases, and 7 bases separated the two germline ends.

The rearrangement uses TRBV7-6 and TRBJ1-1; 8 bases fit TRBD1. Germline V gives CDR1 SGHVS, CDR2 FNYEAQ. V was pared by 2 bases and J by 1 base, with 3 bases of the junction left unmatched. The CDR3 covers 15 residues. This CDR3 reads CASSLRGTGNTEAFF. CDR3 sequence (DNA): TGTGCCAGCAGCTTAAGAGGGACAGGGAACACTGAAGCTTTCTTT. The entire variable domain, with the rest obtained from reference TRBV7-6 and TRBJ1-1, is as follows: GAGVSQSPRYKVTKRGQDVALRCDPISGHVSLYWYRQALGQGPEFLTYFNYEAQQDKSGLPNDRFSAERPEGSISTLTIQRTEQRDSAMYRCASSLRGTGNTEAFFGQGTRLTVV.

V is TRBV15 and J is TRBJ1-1; no clear D gene. The ends were cut back, 0 bases at V and 5 bases at J, with 13 bases in the middle. The germline gives CDR1 LNHNV, CDR2 YYDKDF (reference sequence). The CDR3 is made up of 15 amino acids. The CDR3 sequence is CATSRDGRAGTEAFF. CDR3 in DNA: TGTGCCACCAGCAGAGATGGTAGGGCGGGGACTGAAGCTTTCTTT. Full variable domain (outside the CDR3, taken from reference TRBV15 and TRBJ1-1): DAMVIQNPRYQVTQFGKPVTLSCSQTLNHNVMYWYQQKSSQAPKLLFHYYDKDFNNEADTPDNFQSRRPNTSFCFLDIRSPGLGDTAMYLCATSRDGRAGTEAFFGQGTRLTVV.

The chain employs TRBV6-1 and TRBJ2-7; 8 bases are a match to TRBD2. Looked up from germline, CDR1 is MNHNS and CDR2 is SASEGT. The CDR3 covers 15 residues. J was trimmed by 3 bases and V by 3 bases; bases with no gene match: 7. The DNA for the CDR3 is TGTGCCAGCAGTGAGGCCGGACTAGCAGTCTACGAGCAGTACTTC. This gives the protein CASSEAGLAVYEQYF.